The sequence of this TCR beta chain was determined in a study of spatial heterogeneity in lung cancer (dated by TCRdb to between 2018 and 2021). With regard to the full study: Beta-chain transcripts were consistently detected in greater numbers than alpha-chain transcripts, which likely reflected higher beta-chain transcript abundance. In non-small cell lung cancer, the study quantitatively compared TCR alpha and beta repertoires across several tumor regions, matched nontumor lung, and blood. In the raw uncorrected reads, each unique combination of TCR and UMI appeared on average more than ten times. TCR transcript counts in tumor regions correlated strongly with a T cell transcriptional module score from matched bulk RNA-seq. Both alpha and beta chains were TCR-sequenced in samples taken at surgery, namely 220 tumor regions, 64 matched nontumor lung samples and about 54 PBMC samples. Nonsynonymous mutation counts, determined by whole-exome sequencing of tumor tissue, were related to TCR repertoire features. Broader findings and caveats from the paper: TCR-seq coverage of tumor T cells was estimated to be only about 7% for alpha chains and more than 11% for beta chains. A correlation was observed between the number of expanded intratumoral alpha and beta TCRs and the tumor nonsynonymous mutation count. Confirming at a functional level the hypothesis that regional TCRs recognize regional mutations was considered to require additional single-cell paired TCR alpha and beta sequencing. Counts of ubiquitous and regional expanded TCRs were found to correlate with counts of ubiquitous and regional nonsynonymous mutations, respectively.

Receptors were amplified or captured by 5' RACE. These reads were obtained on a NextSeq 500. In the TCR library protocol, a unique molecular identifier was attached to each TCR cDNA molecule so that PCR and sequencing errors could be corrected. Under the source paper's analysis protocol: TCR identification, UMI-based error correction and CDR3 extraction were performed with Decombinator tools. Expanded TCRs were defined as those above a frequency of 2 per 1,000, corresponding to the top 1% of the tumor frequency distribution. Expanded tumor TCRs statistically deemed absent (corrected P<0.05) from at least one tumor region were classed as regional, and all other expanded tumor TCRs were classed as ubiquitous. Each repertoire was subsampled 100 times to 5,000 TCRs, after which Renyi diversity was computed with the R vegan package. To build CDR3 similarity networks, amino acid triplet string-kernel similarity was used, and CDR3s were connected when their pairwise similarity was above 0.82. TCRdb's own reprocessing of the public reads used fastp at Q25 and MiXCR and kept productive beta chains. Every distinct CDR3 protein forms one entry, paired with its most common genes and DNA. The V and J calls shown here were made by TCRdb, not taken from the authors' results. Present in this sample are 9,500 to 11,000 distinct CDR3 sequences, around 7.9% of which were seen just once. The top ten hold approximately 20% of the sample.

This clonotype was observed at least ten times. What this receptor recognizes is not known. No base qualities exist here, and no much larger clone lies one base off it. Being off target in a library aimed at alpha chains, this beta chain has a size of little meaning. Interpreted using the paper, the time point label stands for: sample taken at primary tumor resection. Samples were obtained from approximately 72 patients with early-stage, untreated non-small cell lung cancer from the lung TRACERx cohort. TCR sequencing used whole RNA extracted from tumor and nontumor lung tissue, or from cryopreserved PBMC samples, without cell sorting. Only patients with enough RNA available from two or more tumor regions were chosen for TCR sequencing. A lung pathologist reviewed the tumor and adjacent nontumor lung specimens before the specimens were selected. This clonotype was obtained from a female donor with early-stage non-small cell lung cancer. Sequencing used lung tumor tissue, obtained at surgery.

This receptor carries the CDR3 CASSAESRTEAFF. The DNA reads TGTGCCAGCAGCGCCGAAAGTAGGACTGAAGCTTTCTTT. This sequence uses TRBV6-1 and TRBJ1-1; the D gene cannot be resolved reliably. V is cut by 6 bases and J by 5 bases, and the space between the germline ends is 13 bases. Spanning cysteine to phenylalanine, the CDR3 consists of 13 amino acids. Only the CDR3 DNA stays, 39 bases, in frame from base 1. Reading the germline V gene gives CDR1 MNHNS and CDR2 SASEGT.